Included here is one T cell receptor (beta chain) sequence, with context. Its antigen remains undetermined. No clone much larger than this one lies a single base away; base qualities are absent. This sample was taken from a study of shared clonotypes between healthy human individuals (dated by TCRdb to about 2020). Regarding the research as a whole: A few men and two women, aged 18 to 49 years, made up the cohort. For each donor, three plates each were used for CD4 naive and CD4 memory, two plates were used for CD8 naive, and one plate was used for CD8 memory. Blood TCR repertoires of roughly five healthy adults were deeply sequenced to estimate repertoire size and the extent of clonotype sharing between individuals. Different laboratories and diverse techniques were used to prepare libraries and sequence TCR repertoires, to increase sequencing depth and limit assay-specific biases. Leukapheresis yielded between about 0.85 and 10 billion PBMCs per donor. The paper as a whole reports these results and caveats: Compared with non-shared clonotypes, the clonotypes found in all four sorted-subset donors had higher generation probabilities. Pairwise subsampling led to the expectation that sequencing depth would affect the degree of clonotype sharing among donors. Only blood was sampled, and tissue TCR repertoires likely differ from those in blood. When four donors were compared, the shared fraction of clonotypes was about 5% for naive CD4, about 4% for naive CD8, more than 2% for memory CD4, and 0.35% to 0.5% for memory CD8. Even with the large sequencing depth, rarefaction of the sorted-subset datasets indicated that sequencing was incomplete. Because the study included a small number of donors, the genetic and exposure-history diversity represented was limited. Estimated clonotype richness was generally larger for naive than for memory subsets.

Healthy HIV-negative adults with no recently reported acute infections or vaccinations were included as donors. Every donor was a Caucasian adult residing in Nashville, Tennessee, USA. CD4+ T cells were enriched by magnetic negative selection, after which naive cells were positively selected on CD45RA and the negative fraction was taken as the memory subset. After blood collection by leukapheresis, PBMCs were isolated using Ficoll-Histopaque density gradient centrifugation and then cryopreserved in the vapor phase of liquid nitrogen. Analytical flow cytometry was used to check the purity and quantity of each magnetically sorted T cell population. Each sorted fraction had its genomic DNA isolated and then quantified by UV absorbance on a Nanodrop 2000c. The germline ends are 14 bases apart after V is trimmed by 0 bases and J by 3 bases. Taken from the germline V gene, the CDR1 and CDR2 loops are SGHRS and YFSETQ. The CDR3 measures 16 amino acids from cysteine to phenylalanine. Only the CDR3 region is kept as DNA, spanning 48 bases read in frame from base 1.

Using the deep immunoSEQ assay, multiplex PCR amplified TCR CDR3 regions from genomic DNA. Extracted genomic DNA from each cell subset was distributed evenly across all wells of several immunoSEQ 96-well plates, and each plate was treated as a replicate. For sorted subsets, around 200 ng genomic DNA, equal to about 30,000 T cell genomes, was loaded into each replicate PCR. The purified libraries were quantified using a Qubit 3.0 fluorometer, sized with a Bioanalyzer 2100, and then quantified again using the KAPA Library Quantification kit. Every immunoSEQ 96-well plate was sequenced on a dedicated single-read 150-cycle Illumina NextSeq 550 flow cell. The source study handled its data this way. Because only junctional sequences without quality scores were contained in the immunoSEQ output, filtering matching that applied to full-length reads could not be performed. Sequences were annotated with PyIR, a Python wrapper for IgBLAST v1.9, using IMGT germline references to assign V/J genes and CDR3. Reads were removed for weak V/J assignments (E-value above 1e-6), missing CDR3, stop codons, out-of-frame junctions, or ambiguous translated residues. V3J clonotypes were defined as sequences sharing the same inferred V gene, J gene, and CDR3 amino acid sequence. To compute the percentage overlap between repertoires, the number of shared unique clonotypes was divided by the size of the smaller repertoire. Repertoire richness was assessed with RTK rarefaction, the Chao1 estimator, and Recon v2.1 estimates of unobserved clonotypes. For all TCRbeta clonotypes obtained by the gDNA method from a few donors, generation probabilities were computed with OLGA. TCRdb carries this immuneACCESS record with in-frame sequences only. Its versions omit some clonotypes, under half of them owing to an unresolved V gene in the studies checked, with the rest unexplained. The DNA gave D and trimming, while V, J and clone size come from that table. The sample has hundreds of thousands of clones on record, around 97% of them singletons. Roughly 0.055% of the sample comes from the top ten.

The sequence derives from a woman aged 25 to 39 in good health. Sequencing was carried out using naive CD4+ T cells sorted from blood. The sample's cell subset or site, from its label and the paper: CD45RA+ positively selected. This chain is built from TRBV5-1 and TRBJ2-3; the D region possibly corresponds to TRBD2 (5 bases align). The CDR3 region: CASSLAIGEWTDTQYF. The sequenced DNA: TGCGCCAGCAGCTTGGCTATCGGGGAGTGGACAGATACGCAGTATTTT. With all but the CDR3 taken from the reference TRBV5-1 and TRBJ2-3 genes, the full variable domain is: KAGVTQTPRYLIKTRGQQVTLSCSPISGHRSVSWYQQTPGQGLQFLFEYFSETQRNKGNFPGRFSGRQFSNSRSEMNVSTLELGDSALYLCASSLAIGEWTDTQYFGPGTRLTVL.